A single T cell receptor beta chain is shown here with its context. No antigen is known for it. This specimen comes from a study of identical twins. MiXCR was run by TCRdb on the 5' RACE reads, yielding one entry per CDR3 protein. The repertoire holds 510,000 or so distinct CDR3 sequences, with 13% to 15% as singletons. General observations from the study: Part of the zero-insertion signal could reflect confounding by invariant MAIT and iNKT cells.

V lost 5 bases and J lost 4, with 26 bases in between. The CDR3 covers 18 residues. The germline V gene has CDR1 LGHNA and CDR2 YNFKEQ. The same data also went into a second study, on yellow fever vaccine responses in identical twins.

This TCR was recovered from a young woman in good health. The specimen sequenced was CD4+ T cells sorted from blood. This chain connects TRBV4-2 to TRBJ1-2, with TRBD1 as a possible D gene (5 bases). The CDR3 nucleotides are TGTGCCAGCAGCAAATTCACGGTCGGGGGATTGGAGTTCTATGGCTACACCTTC. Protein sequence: CASSKFTVGGLEFYGYTF.